The clone carrying this T cell receptor (beta chain) is medium-sized in the sample. Antigen: not known. This sample is part of a study of response to subunit inactivated influenza vaccine. TCRdb re-derived calls from the RT-PCR reads in MiXCR, one entry per CDR3 protein. The data hold approximately 700,000 distinct CDR3 sequences, with roughly 14% observed a single time. This CDR3 has 16 residues. J gave up 6 bases and V 2 bases, and 9 bases lay outside the gene matches. Germline CDR1 is SGHRS and CDR2 is YFSETQ. Findings and caveats of the study: The authors suggested that few new T cells are recruited per seasonal influenza vaccination.

The sequence was obtained from a man aged 50 or older who received an inactivated influenza vaccine. The material was PBMCs from blood, obtained 12 days after vaccination. The chain is built from TRBV5-1 and TRBJ2-2; 8 bases are shared with TRBD2. CDR3 region: CASSFAGRTSSGELFF. The CDR3 region has the DNA TGCGCCAGCAGCTTCGCAGGCCGGACTAGCTCCGGGGAGCTGTTTTTT.